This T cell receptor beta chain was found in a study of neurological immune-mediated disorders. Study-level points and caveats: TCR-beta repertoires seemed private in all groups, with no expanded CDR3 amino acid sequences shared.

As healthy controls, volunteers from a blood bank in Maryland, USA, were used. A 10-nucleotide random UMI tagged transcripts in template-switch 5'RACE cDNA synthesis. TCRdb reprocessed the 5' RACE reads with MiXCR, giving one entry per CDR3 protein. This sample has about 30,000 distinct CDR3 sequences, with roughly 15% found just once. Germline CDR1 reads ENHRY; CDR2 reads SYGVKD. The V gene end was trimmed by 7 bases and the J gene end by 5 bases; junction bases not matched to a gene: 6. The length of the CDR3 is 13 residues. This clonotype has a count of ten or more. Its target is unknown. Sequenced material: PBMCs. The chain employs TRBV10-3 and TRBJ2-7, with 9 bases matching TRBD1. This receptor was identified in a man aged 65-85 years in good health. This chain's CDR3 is CAIKGQGSDEQYF. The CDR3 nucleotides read TGTGCCATCAAGGGACAGGGTAGCGACGAGCAGTACTTC.